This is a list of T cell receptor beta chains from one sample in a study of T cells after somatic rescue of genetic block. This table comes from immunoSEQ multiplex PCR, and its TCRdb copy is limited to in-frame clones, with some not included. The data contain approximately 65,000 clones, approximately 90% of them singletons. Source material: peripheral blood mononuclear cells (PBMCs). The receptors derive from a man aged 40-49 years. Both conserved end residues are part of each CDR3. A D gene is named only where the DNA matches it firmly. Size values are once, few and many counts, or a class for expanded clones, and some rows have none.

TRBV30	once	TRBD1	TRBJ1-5	CAWETGGSNQPQHF	TGTGCCTGGGAGACAGGGGGGAGCAATCAGCCCCAGCATTTT
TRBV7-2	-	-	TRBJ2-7	CASRAGGQSHYEQYF	TGTGCCAGCAGGGCCGGGGGACAGTCTCACTACGAGCAGTACTTC
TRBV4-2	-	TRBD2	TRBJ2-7	CASSLGLAGGPWGYEQYF	TGTGCCAGCAGCCTTGGACTAGCGGGAGGGCCTTGGGGCTACGAGCAGTACTTC
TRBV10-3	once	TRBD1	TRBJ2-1	CAISDVQGVSDNEQFF	TGTGCCATCAGTGACGTCCAGGGGGTGAGCGACAATGAGCAGTTCTTC
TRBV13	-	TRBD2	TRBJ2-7	CASSVRLAPYEQYF	TGTGCCAGCAGCGTAAGACTAGCGCCCTACGAGCAGTACTTC
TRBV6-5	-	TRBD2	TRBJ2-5	CASSYSPSGAQETQYF	TGTGCCAGCAGTTACTCTCCTAGCGGGGCCCAAGAGACCCAGTACTTC
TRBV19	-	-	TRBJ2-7	CASSIIEKTEQYF	TGTGCCAGTAGTATAATCGAGAAGACCGAGCAGTACTTC
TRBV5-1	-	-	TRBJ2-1	CASSLAQVRSYNEQFF	TGCGCCAGCAGCTTGGCCCAGGTTCGCTCCTACAATGAGCAGTTCTTC
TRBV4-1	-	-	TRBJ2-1	CASSPTSFREQFF	TGCGCCAGCAGCCCCACTAGCTTCCGTGAGCAGTTCTTC
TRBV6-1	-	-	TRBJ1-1	CASSVGSNTEAFF	TGTGCCAGCAGTGTTGGGTCGAACACTGAAGCTTTCTTT
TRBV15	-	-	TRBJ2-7	CATSGSRRNGPLQNEQYF	TGTGCCACCAGCGGAAGTCGGAGAAACGGCCCCCTCCAGAACGAGCAGTACTTC
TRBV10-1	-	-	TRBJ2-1	CASSESAGNEQFF	TGCGCCAGCAGTGAGTCGGCTGGGAATGAGCAGTTCTTC
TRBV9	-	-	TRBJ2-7	CASSVTPRGSEQYF	TGTGCCAGCAGCGTAACCCCCAGGGGAAGCGAGCAGTACTTC
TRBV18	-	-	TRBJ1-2	CASSQQVIYTF	TGTGCCAGCTCACAACAGGTTATCTACACCTTC
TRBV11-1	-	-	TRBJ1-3	CASSRDFSGNTIYF	TGTGCCAGCAGCCGGGACTTCTCTGGAAACACCATATATTTT